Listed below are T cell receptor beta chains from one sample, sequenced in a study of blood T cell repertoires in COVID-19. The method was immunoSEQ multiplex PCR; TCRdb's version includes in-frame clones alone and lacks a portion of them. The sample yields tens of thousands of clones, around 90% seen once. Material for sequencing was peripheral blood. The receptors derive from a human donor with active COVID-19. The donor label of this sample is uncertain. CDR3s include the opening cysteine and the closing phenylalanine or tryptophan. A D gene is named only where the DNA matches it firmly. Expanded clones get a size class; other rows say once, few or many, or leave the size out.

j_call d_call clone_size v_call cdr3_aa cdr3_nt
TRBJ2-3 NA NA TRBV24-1 CATSDSGTQYF TGTGCCACCAGTGATTCCGGTACGCAGTATTTT
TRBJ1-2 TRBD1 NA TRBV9 CASSARDRGMNGYTF TGTGCCAGCAGCGCTCGGGACAGGGGAATGAATGGCTACACCTTC
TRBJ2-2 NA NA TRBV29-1 CSVELGGWRAANTGELFF TGCAGCGTTGAACTGGGAGGTTGGCGGGCCGCGAACACCGGGGAGCTGTTTTTT
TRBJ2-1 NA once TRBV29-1 CSVGGIGERYYNEQFF TGCAGCGTGGGGGGTATTGGGGAGCGATATTACAATGAGCAGTTCTTC
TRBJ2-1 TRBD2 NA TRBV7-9 CASSHPSGLAGHKFF TGTGCCAGCAGCCATCCCTCCGGACTAGCGGGACATAAGTTCTTC
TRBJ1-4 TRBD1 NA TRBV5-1 CASSWGGQGNEKLFF TGCGCCAGCAGCTGGGGGGGACAGGGGAATGAAAAACTGTTTTTT
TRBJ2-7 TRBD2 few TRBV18 CASSRGSPGLGGEQYF TGTGCCAGCTCACGAGGCTCACCGGGACTAGGTGGCGAGCAGTACTTC
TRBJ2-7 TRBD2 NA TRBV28 CASSFPLAGGPYEQYF TGTGCCAGCAGTTTTCCCCTAGCGGGAGGTCCCTACGAGCAGTACTTC
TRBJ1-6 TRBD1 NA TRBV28 CASRGNRGLYNSPLHF TGTGCCAGCAGAGGAAACAGGGGATTGTATAATTCACCCCTCCACTTT
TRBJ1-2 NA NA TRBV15 CATSRDPGDGYTF TGTGCCACCAGCAGAGATCCGGGGGATGGCTACACCTTC
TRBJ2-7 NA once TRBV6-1 CASSASGSGGAYEQYF TGTGCCAGCAGTGCCTCGGGTAGCGGTGGTGCCTACGAGCAGTACTTC
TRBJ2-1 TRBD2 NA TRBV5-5 CASSSPGGSGDEQFF TGTGCCAGCAGCTCCCCGGGGGGGAGTGGTGATGAGCAGTTCTTC
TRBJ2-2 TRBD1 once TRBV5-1 CASSLYGQGETGELFF TGCGCCAGCAGCTTGTACGGACAGGGGGAGACCGGGGAGCTGTTTTTT
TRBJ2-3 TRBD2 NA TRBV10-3 CAIRGTSGSATDTQYF TGTGCCATCAGGGGGACTAGCGGGAGTGCCACAGATACGCAGTATTTT
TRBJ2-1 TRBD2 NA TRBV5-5 CASSLVLAGENEQFF TGTGCCAGCAGCTTGGTGTTAGCGGGAGAAAATGAGCAGTTCTTC
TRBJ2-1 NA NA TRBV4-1 CASSSEWDNNEQFF TGCGCCAGCAGCTCTGAATGGGACAACAATGAGCAGTTCTTC
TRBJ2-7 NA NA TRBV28 CASKTGTYEQYF TGTGCCAGCAAAACCGGGACCTACGAGCAGTACTTC
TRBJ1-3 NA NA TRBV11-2 CASSLVGQSGNTIYF TGTGCCAGCAGCTTAGTAGGACAGTCTGGAAACACCATATATTTT
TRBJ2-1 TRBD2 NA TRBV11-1 CASSPGLGSYNEQFF TGTGCCAGCAGCCCTGGACTAGGCTCCTACAATGAGCAGTTCTTC
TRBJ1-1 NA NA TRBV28 CASSPMIREDTEAFF TGTGCCAGCAGTCCCATGATCAGGGAGGACACTGAAGCTTTCTTT
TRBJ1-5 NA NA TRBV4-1 CASSQNREPKSPYYQPQHF TGCGCCAGCAGCCAGAACCGGGAGCCAAAATCCCCATATTATCAGCCCCAGCATTTT
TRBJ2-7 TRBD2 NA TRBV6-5 CASKTGLAGDYEQYF TGTGCCAGCAAAACAGGACTAGCGGGAGACTACGAGCAGTACTTC
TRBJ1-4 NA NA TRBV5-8 CASRDGPGSLITNEKLFF TGTGCCAGCAGGGACGGACCCGGGAGTCTAATAACTAATGAAAAACTGTTTTTT
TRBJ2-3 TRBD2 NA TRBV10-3 CATSPGRDADTQYF TGTGCCACTTCCCCCGGGAGGGACGCAGATACGCAGTATTTT
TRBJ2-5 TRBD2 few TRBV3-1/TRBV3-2 CASSQLGLAEEGQETQYF TGTGCCAGCAGCCAATTGGGACTAGCGGAGGAGGGACAAGAGACCCAGTACTTC
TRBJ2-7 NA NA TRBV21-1 CASTSDRRYEQYF TGTGCCAGCACCTCGGACAGACGCTACGAGCAGTACTTC
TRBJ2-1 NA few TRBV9 CASSNGVGNEQFF TGTGCCAGCAGCAACGGAGTAGGCAATGAGCAGTTCTTC
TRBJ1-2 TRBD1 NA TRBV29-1 CSADIQGDGYTF TGCAGCGCTGACATCCAGGGGGACGGCTACACCTTC
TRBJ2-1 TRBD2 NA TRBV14 CASSQDEGLAGLNEQFF TGTGCCAGCAGCCAAGATGAGGGACTAGCGGGTCTCAATGAGCAGTTCTTC
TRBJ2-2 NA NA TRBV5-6 CASSRRGGNTGELFF TGTGCCAGCAGCCGCCGAGGGGGTAACACCGGGGAGCTGTTTTTT
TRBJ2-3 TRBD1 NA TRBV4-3 CASSQDQTGTGVPDTQYF TGCGCCAGCAGCCAAGATCAGACCGGGACAGGGGTCCCAGATACGCAGTATTTT
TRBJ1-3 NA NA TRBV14 CASSQDPIGVYGNTIYF TGTGCCAGCAGCCAAGATCCTATAGGGGTATACGGAAACACCATATATTTT
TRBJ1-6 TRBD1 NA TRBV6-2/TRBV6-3 CASSPSGQGNSPLHF TGTGCCAGCAGTCCCAGCGGACAGGGGAATTCACCCCTCCACTTT
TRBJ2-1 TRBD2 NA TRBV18 CASSPMRGTSRNEQFF TGTGCCAGCTCACCAATGAGGGGGACTAGTAGGAATGAGCAGTTCTTC
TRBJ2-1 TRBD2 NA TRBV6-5 CASRRLAGSYNEQFF TGTGCTTCCCGTCGACTAGCGGGCTCCTACAATGAGCAGTTCTTC
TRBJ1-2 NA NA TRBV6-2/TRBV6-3 CASSYNGQTNYGYTF TGTGCCAGCAGTTACAACGGACAGACTAACTATGGCTACACCTTC
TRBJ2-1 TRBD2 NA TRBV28 CATSLAGEDNEQFF TGTGCCACCAGTTTAGCGGGAGAGGACAATGAGCAGTTCTTC
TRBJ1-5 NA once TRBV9 CASSPESGWQPQHF TGTGCCAGCAGCCCAGAATCAGGATGGCAGCCCCAGCATTTT
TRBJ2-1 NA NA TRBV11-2 CAWLGVPLSYNEQFF TGTGCCTGGCTAGGGGTTCCCTTGTCCTACAATGAGCAGTTCTTC
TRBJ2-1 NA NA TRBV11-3 CASSPREAHSYNEQFF TGTGCCAGCAGCCCCAGGGAGGCCCATTCCTACAATGAGCAGTTCTTC
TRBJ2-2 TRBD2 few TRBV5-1 CASSSGGGPFTGELFF TGCGCCAGCAGCTCTGGCGGGGGGCCTTTTACCGGGGAGCTGTTTTTT
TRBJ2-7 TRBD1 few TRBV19 CASSPGGPYEQYF TGTGCCAGTAGCCCAGGGGGACCATACGAGCAGTACTTC